These 30 T cell receptor beta chains came from one sample sequenced in a study of CD8 T cells in ankylosing spondylitis (dated by TCRdb to about 2017). Library construction relied on 5' RACE. Sequenced using an Illumina HiSeq 2500. TCRdb itself trimmed the public reads at Q25 with fastp, ran MiXCR and retained productive beta chains. A single entry per CDR3 protein holds the most common genes and DNA from its merged rows. Present in this sample are 200,000 to 300,000 distinct CDR3 sequences, less than 9.5% of which were seen just once. The ten largest make up more than 4.5% of the sample. Sequencing was done on a sample of blood, either unsorted or a sorted T cell fraction (not recorded which). These receptors came from a female donor with ankylosing spondylitis or in good health (not recorded which).

Of note for this clonotype: A much larger clone differs from this one at a single base, so this may be a read error. The chain has TRBV7-8 and TRBJ2-7, with 7 bases identical to TRBD1. The CDR3 has 14 amino acids. In germline, CDR1 is SGHVS, CDR2 FQNEAQ. The CDR3 bases are TGTGCCAGCAGCCTAGGGACAGAAACCTACGCGCAGTACTTC. Translated, it gives CASSLGTETYAQYF.

At least ten counts were recorded for this clonotype. The chain recombines TRBV5-1 with TRBJ1-2; D is unresolved. The CDR3 extends over 12 amino acids. With 7 bases removed from V and 3 bases from J, the gap between germline ends came to 10 bases. Germline-derived CDR1 and CDR2 are SGHRS and YFSETQ. The CDR3, as DNA: TGCGCCAGCGGCGGTACTGACTATGGCTACACCTTC. This encodes CASGGTDYGYTF. The full variable domain, with the rest looked up from reference TRBV5-1 and TRBJ1-2, is KAGVTQTPRYLIKTRGQQVTLSCSPISGHRSVSWYQQTPGQGLQFLFEYFSETQRNKGNFPGRFSGRQFSNSRSEMNVSTLELGDSALYLCASGGTDYGYTFGSGTRLTVV.

This clonotype was seen ten or more times. The V gene is TRBV30, the J gene TRBJ1-1; 7 bases line up with TRBD1. CDR1 and CDR2 (germline): GTSNPN, SVGIG (reference sequence). V lost 5 bases to trimming and J lost 6 bases; unmatched junction nucleotides: 3. The CDR3 is 11 amino acids. CDR3 nucleotide sequence: TGTGCCTGGGACAGGGCTGCTGAAGCTTTCTTT. It yields the protein CAWDRAAEAFF.

This clonotype was counted at least ten times. The chain employs TRBV4-1 and TRBJ2-2; 8 positions agree with TRBD2. With V trimmed by 0 bases and J by 5 bases, 5 bases remained unmatched. The germline V gene encodes CDR1 MGHRA and CDR2 YSYEKL. CDR3 length: 16 amino acids. CDR3 loop: CASSQEPVAGTGELFF. CDR3 in DNA: TGCGCCAGCAGCCAAGAACCAGTAGCGGGAACCGGGGAGCTGTTTTTT.

This clonotype appeared a few times. This sequence joins TRBV7-3 and TRBJ2-7; a weak D match, TRBD1 (5 bases). The germline V gene encodes CDR1 SGHTA and CDR2 FQGTGA. This CDR3 is built from 15 residues. V shed 1 base and J shed 5 bases, with 15 bases lying between them. CDR3 in amino acids: CASSLIQAPLHEQYF. The CDR3 nucleotides are TGTGCCAGCAGCTTAATACAGGCCCCCCTCCACGAGCAGTACTTC.

The table lists this clonotype with many counts. This chain uses TRBV5-1 with TRBJ2-1; TRBD1 is a possible D gene (6 bases). Per the germline V gene, CDR1 is SGHRS and CDR2 is YFSETQ. Between the trimmed V and J ends, which lost 3 bases and 2 bases, there was a span of 12 bases. This CDR3 is 15 amino acids long. The CDR3: CASSSNRDTYNEQFF. CDR3 in DNA: TGCGCCAGCAGCTCGAACCGGGACACCTACAATGAGCAGTTCTTC.

This clonotype was seen only a few times. The chain uses TRBV20-1 and TRBJ2-3; the match to TRBD2 covers 14 bases. Germline V CDR1 and CDR2: DFQATT, SNEGSKA (reference sequence). After removal of 5 bases from V and 3 bases from J, the junction contained 13 bases not matched to a gene. CDR3 length: 18 amino acids. The CDR3 protein is CSASLGLAGAGGTDTQYF. The CDR3 nucleotides read TGCAGTGCTTCTTTGGGACTAGCGGGAGCAGGTGGGACAGATACGCAGTATTTT.

Note on this clonotype: A much larger clonotype is one base distant, so this may be a read error. V is TRBV15 and J is TRBJ2-1, with D possibly matching TRBD2 (7 bases). Germline CDR1 LNHNV, CDR2 YYDKDF (reference sequence). Trimming took off 9 bases at V and 4 bases at J, with 19 bases between the two ends. The CDR3 is made up of 15 amino acids. DNA for the CDR3: TGTGCCACTAGTCAAGGGGAGGGGGTTTACAATGAGCAGTTCTTC. Translation gives CATSQGEGVYNEQFF.

In its sample, this clonotype was seen many times. The chain has TRBV19 and TRBJ1-5; TRBD1 might be the D (5 bases). The V end was cut by 4 bases, the J end by 3 bases, with 22 bases between. There are 18 residues in the CDR3. CDR1 and CDR2 (germline): LNHDA, SQIVND (reference sequence). CDR3 loop: CASSTMAVRRTNNQPQHF. The CDR3, as DNA: TGTGCCAGTAGTACGATGGCCGTCCGACGGACAAACAATCAGCCCCAGCATTTT.

This clonotype was detected many times. The chain has TRBV5-1 and TRBJ2-7, with 13 bases that match TRBD2. Looked up from germline, CDR1 is SGHRS and CDR2 is YFSETQ. The CDR3 sequence is 17 residues long. J was trimmed by 5 bases and V by 2 bases; bases with no gene match: 10. This CDR3 is CASSLLRLAGGTDEQYF. The CDR3 DNA is TGCGCCAGCAGCTTATTGAGACTAGCGGGAGGCACGGACGAGCAGTACTTC.

This clonotype was seen a handful of times. A much larger clone differs from this one at a single base, so this may be a read error. The V gene is TRBV27, the J gene TRBJ2-7; D perhaps matches TRBD2 (6 bases). V was clipped by 6 bases and J by 9 bases, with 15 bases between them. The CDR3 is 12 amino acids. The germline CDR1 and CDR2 sequences are MNHEY and SMNVEV (reference sequence). The CDR3 sequence: CASRPAGRRQYF. CDR3 coding DNA: TGTGCCAGCAGGCCCGCAGGGAGGCGGCAGTACTTC.

Note on this clonotype: This may stem from a read error, because a much larger clone lies one nucleotide away. The V call is TRBV29-1, the J call TRBJ2-5; 7 nucleotides line up with TRBD1. Germline CDR1 and CDR2: SQVTM and ANQGSEA. The CDR3 totals 14 residues. The CDR3 bases are TGCAGCGTCGAAGCAGGGGGAGTGCAAGGGACCCAGTACTTC. Encoded protein: CSVEAGGVQGTQYF.

The chain joins TRBV7-6 to TRBJ2-7; D is uncertain. Trimming shortened V by 0 bases and J by 3 bases, and 9 bases separated the two germline ends. The CDR3 has 14 amino acids. CDR1 is SGHVS, CDR2 FNYEAQ, per germline. This chain's CDR3 is CASSLAQSDYEQYF. DNA for the CDR3: TGTGCCAGCAGCTTAGCGCAGAGCGACTACGAGCAGTACTTC.

This clonotype was recorded many times. This chain connects TRBV6-2 or TRBV6-3 to TRBJ1-5; D gene unclear. CDR3 length: 13 residues. In germline, CDR1 is MNHEY, CDR2 SVGEGT. V lost 1 base to trimming and J lost 4 bases, with 5 bases between them. The CDR3 protein is CASSYLANQPQHF. The CDR3 DNA follows: TGTGCCAGCAGTTACTTGGCGAATCAGCCCCAGCATTTT.

In its sample, this clonotype was seen many times. The chain recombines TRBV7-2 with TRBJ2-7; D may be TRBD1 or TRBD2 (5 bases each). Trimming removed 0 bases at V and 5 bases at J, with 14 bases between. This CDR3 is 15 amino acids long. Germline CDR1 reads SGHTA; CDR2 reads FQGNSA. The CDR3 is CASSLAPGPYNEQYF. The CDR3 DNA reads TGTGCCAGCAGCTTAGCTCCGGGGCCTTATAACGAGCAGTACTTC.

This clonotype was seen at least ten times. The chain recombines TRBV15 with TRBJ2-3; no firm D call. Trimming cost V 0 bases and J 6 bases, with 13 bases left between them. The CDR3 length is 15 residues. Per germline, CDR1 LNHNV and CDR2 YYDKDF (reference sequence). The CDR3 coding sequence is TGTGCCACCAGCAGAGATTCCAGGAGTTCGGATACGCAGTATTTT. Its translation: CATSRDSRSSDTQYF.

This clonotype came up many times. The chain links TRBV21-1 to TRBJ2-4; TRBD2 is the table's D call and was not checked against the DNA. TRBV21-1 is noted as a pseudogene. The CDR3 contains 16 residues. The CDR3 DNA reads as TGTGCCAGCAGCAGCACTCCCGAGGGGGCCAAAAACATTCAGTACTTC. Protein: CASSSTPEGAKNIQYF.

The table lists this clonotype with many counts. The chain uses TRBV21-1 and TRBJ2-1; the table calls TRBD1, which could not be checked here. TRBV21-1 is shown as a pseudogene. The CDR3 spans 13 residues. Here the CDR3 DNA reads TGTGCCAGCAGCGAAAAAAAGGGGGGTGAGCAGTTCTTC. Translating gives CASSEKKGGEQFF.

Ten or more counts support this clonotype. The chain joins TRBV28 to TRBJ2-2; TRBD1 matches at 8 bases. The V segment lost 11 bases and the J segment 5 bases; nucleotides outside the gene matches: 10. The CDR3 extends over 14 amino acids. Germline V gene lookup returns CDR1 MDHEN and CDR2 SYDVKM. This CDR3 is CAARAGGFTGELFF. The CDR3 nucleotides are TGTGCCGCCCGGGCAGGGGGCTTTACCGGGGAGCTGTTTTTT.

This clonotype showed up many times. This chain joins TRBV10-3 and TRBJ1-2; 7 bases align to TRBD1. The V and J ends lost 2 bases and 3 bases, in that order; junction bases with no gene match: 0. CDR1 is ENHRY, CDR2 SYGVKD, per germline. This CDR3 contains 13 residues. This CDR3 is CAISEGTDYGYTF. CDR3 bases: TGTGCCATCAGTGAGGGGACAGACTATGGCTACACCTTC.

Note on this clonotype: A junction end diverges from the germline sequence, so it may reflect a read error. The chain recombines TRBV11-2 with TRBJ2-7; D is unclear. The CDR3 is 15 amino acids. CDR1 and CDR2 (germline): SGHAT, FQNNGV. CDR3 DNA: TGTACCAGCAGCGCATCATCTGGGGTGAACTACGAGCAGCACTTC. Residues: CTSSASSGVNYEQHF.

This clonotype has ten or more counts. The rearrangement uses TRBV12-3 or TRBV12-4 and TRBJ1-1; D is possibly TRBD1 (6 bases). V was clipped by 6 bases and J by 5 bases, with 13 bases between them. The CDR3 is 13 amino acids. In DNA, the CDR3 is TGTGCCAGCAGCACCCTAGGGGGGACTGAAGCTTTCTTT. Encoded protein: CASSTLGGTEAFF.

This clonotype was picked up a small number of times. The chain employs TRBV7-9 and TRBJ1-2; D ambiguous. Germline values: CDR1 SEHNR, CDR2 FQNEAQ (reference sequence). This CDR3 has 14 residues. The ends were cut back, 0 bases at V and 5 bases at J, with 10 bases in the middle. The CDR3 DNA reads TGTGCCAGCAGCTTAGCGAGGGATCGGTATGGCTACACCTTC. Its protein product is CASSLARDRYGYTF.

This clonotype was recorded at least ten times. An end of the junction differs from the germline gene, which may be a read error. The rearrangement uses TRBV7-7 and TRBJ2-2, with TRBD2 identical over 10 bases. The CDR3 has 17 amino acids. Per germline, CDR1 SSHAT and CDR2 FNYEAQ (reference sequence). DNA of the CDR3: TGTGCTAGCACCCCGACTAGCGGGTTCGCGAACACCGGGGAGCTGTTTTTT. This translates into CASTPTSGFANTGELFF.

This clonotype was detected ten times or more. The chain is built from TRBV12-3 or TRBV12-4 and TRBJ2-3; no clear D gene. The V end lost 3 bases, the J end lost 2 bases, and 6 bases lay between the germline ends. This CDR3 has 13 residues. Here the CDR3 DNA reads TGTGCCAGCAGTTTTACAGCCACAGATACGCAGTATTTT. The encoded protein is CASSFTATDTQYF.

This clonotype was seen a few times. This chain links TRBV12-3 or TRBV12-4 with TRBJ2-7, with 13 nucleotides matching TRBD2. The CDR3 is made up of 16 amino acids. The junction had 8 bases not matched to a gene; V was cut back by 7 bases and J by 2 bases. The CDR3 nucleotides are TGTGCCAGCACCGGACTAGCGGGAGATCCTGCCTACGAGCAGTACTTC. Its protein product is CASTGLAGDPAYEQYF.

This clonotype occurred many times. This chain uses TRBV20-1 with TRBJ2-7; 7 bases align to TRBD2. Germline V lookup: CDR1 DFQATT, CDR2 SNEGSKA (reference sequence). The CDR3 totals 13 residues. Germline trimming cut 5 bases from V and 3 bases from J; bases unmatched to any gene: 7. CDR3 sequence (DNA): TGCAGTGCTGCCGGGGACTACTACTACGAGCAGTACTTC. This gives the protein CSAAGDYYYEQYF.

This clonotype was picked up many times. The rearrangement joins TRBV29-1 to TRBJ1-2; D not resolved. V was shortened by 3 bases and J by 0 bases, with 8 bases between the two germline ends. The CDR3 runs 13 residues. Germline CDR1 SQVTM, CDR2 ANQGSEA. The CDR3 loop is CSVDPGANYGYTF. The CDR3 nucleotides are TGCAGCGTTGACCCCGGAGCTAACTATGGCTACACCTTC.

This clonotype was detected ten times or more. This chain connects TRBV12-3 or TRBV12-4 to TRBJ2-1; D is perhaps TRBD2 (7 bases). With 6 bases removed from V and 9 bases from J, the gap between germline ends came to 18 bases. The CDR3 is 14 residues long. The CDR3 DNA reads TGTGCCAGCAGGCAGACACAGGGAGGGAGTGAGCAGTTCTTC. Amino acid sequence: CASRQTQGGSEQFF.

This clonotype appeared a few times. J is TRBJ2-7 and V is TRBV28; 8 bases map to TRBD1. CDR3 length: 18 amino acids. Germline-derived CDR1 and CDR2 are MDHEN and SYDVKM. V lost 8 bases to trimming and J lost 2 bases; unmatched junction nucleotides: 20. The DNA of the CDR3 is TGTGCCAGCGGGGGAACAGGGGGGAACTTCGGACAACCCTACGAGCAGTACTTC. It yields the protein CASGGTGGNFGQPYEQYF.